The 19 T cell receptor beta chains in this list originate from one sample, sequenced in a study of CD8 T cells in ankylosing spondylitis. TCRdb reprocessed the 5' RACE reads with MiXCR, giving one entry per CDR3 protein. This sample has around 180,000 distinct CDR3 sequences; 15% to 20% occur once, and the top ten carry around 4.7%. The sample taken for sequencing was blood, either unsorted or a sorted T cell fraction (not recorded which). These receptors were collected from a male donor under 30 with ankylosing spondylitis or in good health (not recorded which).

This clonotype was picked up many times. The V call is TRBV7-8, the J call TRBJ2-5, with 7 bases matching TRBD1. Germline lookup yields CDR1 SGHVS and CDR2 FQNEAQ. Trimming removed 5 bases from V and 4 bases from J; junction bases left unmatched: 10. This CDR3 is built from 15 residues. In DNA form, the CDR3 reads TGTGCCAGCAGCCTCGACAGGGAGCTGGGAGAGACCCAGTACTTC. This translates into CASSLDRELGETQYF.

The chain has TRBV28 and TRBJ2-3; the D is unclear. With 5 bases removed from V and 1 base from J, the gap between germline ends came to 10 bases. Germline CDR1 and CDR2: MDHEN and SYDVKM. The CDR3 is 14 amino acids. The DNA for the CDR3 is TGTGCCAGCAGTCCCGTCTGGGGCACAGATACGCAGTATTTT. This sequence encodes CASSPVWGTDTQYF.

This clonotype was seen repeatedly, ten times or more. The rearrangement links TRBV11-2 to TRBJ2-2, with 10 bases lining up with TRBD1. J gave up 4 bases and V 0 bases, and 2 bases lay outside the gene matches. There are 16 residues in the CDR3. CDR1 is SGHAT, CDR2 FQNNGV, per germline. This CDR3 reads CASSLDWTGGTGELFF. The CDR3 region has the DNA TGTGCCAGCAGCTTAGATTGGACAGGGGGCACCGGGGAGCTGTTTTTT.

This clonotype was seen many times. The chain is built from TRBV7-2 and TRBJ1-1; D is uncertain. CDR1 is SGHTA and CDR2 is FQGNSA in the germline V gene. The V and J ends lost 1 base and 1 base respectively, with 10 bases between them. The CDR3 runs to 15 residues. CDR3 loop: CASSLVLGQNTEAFF. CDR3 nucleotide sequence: TGTGCCAGCAGCTTAGTTTTAGGGCAGAACACTGAAGCTTTCTTT.

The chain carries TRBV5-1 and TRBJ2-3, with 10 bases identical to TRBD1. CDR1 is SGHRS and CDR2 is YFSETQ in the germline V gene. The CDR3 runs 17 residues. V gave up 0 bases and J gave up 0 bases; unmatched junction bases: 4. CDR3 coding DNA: TGCGCCAGCAGCTTGGGACCGGGACAGGGGAGCACAGATACGCAGTATTTT. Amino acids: CASSLGPGQGSTDTQYF.

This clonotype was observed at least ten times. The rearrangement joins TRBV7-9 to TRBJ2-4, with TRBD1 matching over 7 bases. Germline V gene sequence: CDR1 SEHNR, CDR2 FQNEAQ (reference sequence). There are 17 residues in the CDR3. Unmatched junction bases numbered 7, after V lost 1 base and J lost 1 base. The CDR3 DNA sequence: TGTGCCAGCAGCTTAGACACAGGGGCGGAGGCCAAAAACATTCAGTACTTC. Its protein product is CASSLDTGAEAKNIQYF. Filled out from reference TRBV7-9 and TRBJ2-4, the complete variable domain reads DTGVSQNPRHKITKRGQNVTFRCDPISEHNRLYWYRQTLGQGPEFLTYFQNEAQLEKSRLLSDRFSAERPKGSFSTLEIQRTEQGDSAMYLCASSLDTGAEAKNIQYFGAGTRLSVL.

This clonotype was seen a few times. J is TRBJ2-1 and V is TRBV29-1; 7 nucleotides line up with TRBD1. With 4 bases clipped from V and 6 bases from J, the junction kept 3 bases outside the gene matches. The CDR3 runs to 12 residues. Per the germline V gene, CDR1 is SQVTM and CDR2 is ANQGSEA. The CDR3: CSVAPGGNEQFF. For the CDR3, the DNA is TGCAGCGTTGCTCCAGGGGGCAATGAGCAGTTCTTC.

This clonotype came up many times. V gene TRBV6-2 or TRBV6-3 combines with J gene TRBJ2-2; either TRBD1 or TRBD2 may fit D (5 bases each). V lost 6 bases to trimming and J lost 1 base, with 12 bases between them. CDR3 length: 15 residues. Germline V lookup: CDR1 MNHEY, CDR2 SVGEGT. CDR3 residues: CASRPGTGNTGELFF. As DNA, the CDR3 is TGTGCCAGCAGGCCCGGGACGGGGAACACCGGGGAGCTGTTTTTT.

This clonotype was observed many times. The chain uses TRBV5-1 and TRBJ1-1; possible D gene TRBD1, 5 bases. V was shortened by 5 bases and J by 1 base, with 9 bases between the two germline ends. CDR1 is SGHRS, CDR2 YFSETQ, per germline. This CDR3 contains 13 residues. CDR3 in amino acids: CASSWGRNTEAFF. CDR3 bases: TGCGCCAGCAGTTGGGGGAGGAACACTGAAGCTTTCTTT. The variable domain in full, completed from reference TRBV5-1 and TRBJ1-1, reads KAGVTQTPRYLIKTRGQQVTLSCSPISGHRSVSWYQQTPGQGLQFLFEYFSETQRNKGNFPGRFSGRQFSNSRSEMNVSTLELGDSALYLCASSWGRNTEAFFGQGTRLTVV.

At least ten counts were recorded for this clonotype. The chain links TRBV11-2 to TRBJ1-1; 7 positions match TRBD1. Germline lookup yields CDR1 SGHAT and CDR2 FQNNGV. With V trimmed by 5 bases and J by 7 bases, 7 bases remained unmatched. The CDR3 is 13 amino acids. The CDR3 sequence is CASSVQGYGEAFF. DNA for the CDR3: TGTGCCAGCAGCGTACAGGGGTACGGTGAAGCTTTCTTT.

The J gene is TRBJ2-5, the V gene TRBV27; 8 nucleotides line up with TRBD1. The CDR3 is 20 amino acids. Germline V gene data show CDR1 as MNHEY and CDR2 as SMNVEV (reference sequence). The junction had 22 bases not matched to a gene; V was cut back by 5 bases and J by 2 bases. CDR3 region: CASSKTGLQGGDLAQETQYF. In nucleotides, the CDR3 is TGTGCCAGCAGTAAAACGGGGCTACAGGGGGGCGATTTAGCGCAAGAGACCCAGTACTTC.

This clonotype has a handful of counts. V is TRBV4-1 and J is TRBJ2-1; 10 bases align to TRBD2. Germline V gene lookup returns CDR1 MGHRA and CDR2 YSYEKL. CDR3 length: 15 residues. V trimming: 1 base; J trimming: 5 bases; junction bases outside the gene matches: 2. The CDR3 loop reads CASSQGGLADNEQFF. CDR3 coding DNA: TGCGCCAGCAGCCAAGGAGGACTAGCGGACAATGAGCAGTTCTTC.

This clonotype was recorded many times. The CDR3 DNA is TGTGCCAGCAAGGGAGCGAGCTCCTACAATGAGCAGTTCTTC. As protein: CASKGASSYNEQFF. This chain joins TRBV27 and TRBJ2-1, with D maybe TRBD2 (5 bases). V was clipped by 7 bases and J by 0 bases, with 10 bases between them. There are 14 residues in the CDR3. Germline lookup yields CDR1 MNHEY and CDR2 SMNVEV (reference sequence).

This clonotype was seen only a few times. The CDR3 reads CASSLEGATEAFF. The CDR3 DNA reads as TGTGCCAGCAGCTTAGAGGGAGCGACTGAAGCTTTCTTT. The rearrangement uses TRBV7-9 and TRBJ1-1; no firm D call. CDR3 length: 13 amino acids. The V and J ends lost 1 base and 5 bases respectively, with 8 bases between them. Germline V gives CDR1 SEHNR, CDR2 FQNEAQ (reference sequence).

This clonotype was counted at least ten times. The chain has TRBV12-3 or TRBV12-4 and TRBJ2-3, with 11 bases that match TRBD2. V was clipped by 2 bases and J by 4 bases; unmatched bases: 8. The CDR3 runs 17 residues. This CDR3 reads CASSLISSGRRPDTQYF. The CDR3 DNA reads TGTGCCAGCAGTTTAATTTCTAGCGGGAGGAGGCCAGATACGCAGTATTTT.

The CDR3, as DNA: TGTGCCAGCAGCCTACCGGGACTAGCGGGAGATGAGCAGTTCTTC. This sequence encodes CASSLPGLAGDEQFF. V is TRBV7-6 and J is TRBJ2-1; TRBD2 matches 14 bases. Germline values: CDR1 SGHVS, CDR2 FNYEAQ. The CDR3 has 15 amino acids. Trimming cost V 5 bases and J 8 bases; bases outside gene matches: 5.

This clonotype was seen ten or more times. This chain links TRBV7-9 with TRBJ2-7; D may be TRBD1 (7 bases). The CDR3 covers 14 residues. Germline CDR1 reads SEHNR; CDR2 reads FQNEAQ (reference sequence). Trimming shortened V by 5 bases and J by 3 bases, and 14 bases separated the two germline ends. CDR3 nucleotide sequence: TGTGCCAGCAGCCCCGGGGGACAGATCTACGAGCAGTACTTC. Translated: CASSPGGQIYEQYF.

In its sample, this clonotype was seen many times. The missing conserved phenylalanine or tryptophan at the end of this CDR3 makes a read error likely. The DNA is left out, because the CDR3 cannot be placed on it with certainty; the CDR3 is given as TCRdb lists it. CDR3 protein: CASSQTLRIKARGP. The V and J genes are TRBV21-1 and TRBJ2-4; the table assigns TRBD1, which was not confirmed against the DNA. TRBV21-1 is a documented pseudogene. The CDR3 is 14 amino acids in total, end residues counted.

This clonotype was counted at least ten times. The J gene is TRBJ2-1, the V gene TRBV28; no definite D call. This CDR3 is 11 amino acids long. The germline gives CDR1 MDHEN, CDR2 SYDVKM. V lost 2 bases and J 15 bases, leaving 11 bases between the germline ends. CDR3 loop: CASSLPPLVFF. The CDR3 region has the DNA TGTGCCAGCAGTTTACCCCCCCTCGTGTTCTTC.